Presented here are 14 T cell receptor beta chains from one specimen sequenced in a study of OX40 agonist ivuxolimab in advanced cancers. Repertoires were generated with immunoSEQ multiplex PCR, while TCRdb's copy carries only in-frame clones and drops some. This sample has about 110,000 clones, with approximately 89% found just once. Material: CD4+ or CD8+ T cells sorted from blood, obtained in a trial of the OX40 agonist ivuxolimab. The origin of the receptors is an adult with an advanced solid tumor such as melanoma, head and neck, liver or kidney cancer.

This chain connects TRBV14 to TRBJ1-4; D is ambiguous. This CDR3 region has 15 residues. Trimming removed 0 bases at V and 7 bases at J, with 12 bases between. The V gene's germline CDR1 is SGHDN and CDR2 FVKESK. The CDR3, as DNA: TGTGCCAGCAGCCAAGATCCCAGGATCGGTGAAAAACTGTTTTTT. It codes for CASSQDPRIGEKLFF.

The rearrangement uses TRBV10-3 and TRBJ2-7; 8 bases map to TRBD1. V trimming: 4 bases; J trimming: 3 bases; junction bases outside the gene matches: 2. There are 13 residues in the CDR3. Germline CDR1 reads ENHRY; CDR2 reads SYGVKD. This CDR3 is CAISGTGSYEQYF. The CDR3 DNA reads TGTGCCATCAGTGGGACAGGGAGCTACGAGCAGTACTTC.

The chain has TRBV5-1 and TRBJ1-1, with unresolved D. V lost 0 bases and J 0 bases, leaving 9 bases between the germline ends. The CDR3 spans 15 residues. Germline lookup yields CDR1 SGHRS and CDR2 YFSETQ. CDR3 nucleotide sequence: TGCGCCAGCAGCTTGGATGTAGGCATGAACACTGAAGCTTTCTTT. This encodes CASSLDVGMNTEAFF.

The V gene is TRBV6-1, the J gene TRBJ1-4; D is perhaps TRBD1 (6 bases). Germline loops: CDR1 MNHNS, CDR2 SASEGT. The CDR3 is 13 residues long. Trimming shortened V by 6 bases and J by 5 bases, and 10 bases separated the two germline ends. CDR3 coding DNA: TGTGCCAGCAGGGACAGCGGCAATGAAAAACTGTTTTTT. It is translated as CASRDSGNEKLFF.

The DNA for the CDR3 is TGTGCCAGTAGTATCGAAAGGCAGATCGGCATTCAGTACTTC. It encodes CASSIERQIGIQYF. V gene TRBV19 combines with J gene TRBJ2-4, with D hard to call. The ends were cut back, 3 bases at V and 9 bases at J, with 15 bases in the middle. The CDR3 extends over 14 amino acids. Germline V gene lookup returns CDR1 LNHDA and CDR2 SQIVND (reference sequence).

V gene TRBV11-2 combines with J gene TRBJ1-6; the D gene is possibly TRBD1 (6 bases). In germline, CDR1 is SGHAT, CDR2 FQNNGV. This CDR3 region has 19 residues. V lost 7 bases, J lost 3 bases, and 25 bases lay in between. The DNA for the CDR3 is TGTGCCAGCACCAAAACCCCTACAGGGATGGCACTCTATAATTCACCCCTCCACTTT. Encoded protein: CASTKTPTGMALYNSPLHF.

The chain carries TRBV28 and TRBJ2-5; tentative D call: TRBD1 (6 bases). The CDR3 extends over 14 amino acids. Trimming pared 4 bases from V and 0 bases from J, leaving 9 bases between. Germline CDR1 is MDHEN and CDR2 is SYDVKM. The CDR3 loop reads CASSSDRYQETQYF. The CDR3 nucleotides are TGTGCCAGCAGTTCAGACAGGTACCAAGAGACCCAGTACTTC. Based on the CDR3 plus reference TRBV28 and TRBJ2-5, the full variable domain is DVKVTQSSRYLVKRTGEKVFLECVQDMDHENMFWYRQDPGLGLRLIYFSYDVKMKEKGDIPEGYSVSREKKERFSLILESASTNQTSMYLCASSSDRYQETQYFGPGTRLLVL.

This sequence joins TRBV11-2 and TRBJ2-7, with D unclear. V gave up 3 bases and J gave up 3 bases, with 12 bases separating them. The CDR3 contains 14 residues. CDR1 and CDR2 (germline): SGHAT, FQNNGV. The CDR3 bases are TGTGCCAGCAGCTTCAGTGGCACTTACTACGAGCAGTACTTC. Translation gives CASSFSGTYYEQYF.

The rearrangement joins TRBV10-3 to TRBJ1-2, with TRBD1 matching 10 bases. The J segment lost 6 bases and the V segment lost 6 bases, leaving 1 base of the junction unmatched. The CDR3 contains 12 residues. From germline, CDR1 is ENHRY and CDR2 SYGVKD. As DNA, the CDR3 is TGTGCCATCAGGGGGACAGGGGATGGCTACACCTTC. The encoded protein is CAIRGTGDGYTF.

The chain employs TRBV11-2 and TRBJ1-1, with a weak D call TRBD1 (5 bases). The germline V gene has CDR1 SGHAT and CDR2 FQNNGV. CDR3 length: 14 amino acids. V lost 2 bases and J 1 base, leaving 8 bases between the germline ends. The CDR3 bases are TGTGCCAGCAGCTTATCGAGGGGGAACACTGAAGCTTTCTTT. Protein sequence: CASSLSRGNTEAFF.

The V and J genes are TRBV5-1 and TRBJ2-5; 11 bases map to TRBD2. Germline assignment: CDR1 SGHRS and CDR2 YFSETQ. This CDR3 comprises 15 residues. The junction had 6 bases not matched to a gene; V was cut back by 3 bases and J by 5 bases. The CDR3 DNA follows: TGCGCCAGCAGCTCTTGGACTAGCGGGTGGGAGACCCAGTACTTC. Protein product: CASSSWTSGWETQYF.

The gene calls are TRBV14 and TRBJ2-3; weak D call: TRBD1 (6 bases). The V end was cut by 7 bases, the J end by 3 bases, with 14 bases between. The length of the CDR3 is 14 residues. CDR1 is SGHDN, CDR2 FVKESK, per germline. The CDR3 spells CASNGVGTTDTQYF. CDR3 in DNA: TGTGCCAGCAATGGGGTAGGGACAACAGATACGCAGTATTTT.

The chain recombines TRBV5-4 with TRBJ1-4, with a tentative D call TRBD1 (6 bases). Germline V gene sequence: CDR1 SGHNT, CDR2 YYREEE (reference sequence). The CDR3 loop spans 14 amino acids. V was shortened by 0 bases and J by 6 bases, with 9 bases between the two germline ends. DNA of the CDR3: TGTGCCAGCAGCTTGGCCGGGGGCTATGAAAAACTGTTTTTT. Its translation is CASSLAGGYEKLFF.

This rearrangement joins TRBV14 to TRBJ2-1; 10 bases fit TRBD2. Germline V gene data show CDR1 as SGHDN and CDR2 as FVKESK. With 0 bases clipped from V and 5 bases from J, the junction kept 13 bases outside the gene matches. There are 19 residues in the CDR3. CDR3 sequence: CASSQDWASGSRDHNEQFF. CDR3 nucleotide sequence: TGTGCCAGCAGCCAAGATTGGGCTAGCGGGAGTCGTGATCACAATGAGCAGTTCTTC.